One and the same sample provided the 17 T cell receptor beta chains below, sequenced in a study of control samples from healthy donors and cancer patients. Generated by immunoSEQ multiplex PCR, the TCRdb table keeps only in-frame clones and is missing some. The data show roughly 49,000 clones, 88% seen once. Sequences were obtained from PBMCs. All receptors derive from a man aged 50 to 60 with head and neck cancer.

This rearrangement joins TRBV2 to TRBJ2-7; D is unclear. The germline V and J ends were trimmed by 6 bases and 7 bases, with 7 bases remaining between them. The CDR3 contains 10 residues. Germline CDR1 SNHLY, CDR2 FYNNEI. The CDR3 loop is CASSPGEQYF. In nucleotides, the CDR3 is TGTGCCAGCAGCCCCGGGGAGCAGTACTTC.

The chain carries TRBV28 and TRBJ2-2, with a possible D match to TRBD2 (7 bases). CDR1 is MDHEN, CDR2 SYDVKM, per germline. Trimming shortened V by 7 bases and J by 3 bases, and 21 bases separated the two germline ends. The CDR3 has 17 amino acids. CDR3 sequence (DNA): TGTGCCAGCACCCCTCTCCCTAGGGGGAGGGACACCGGGGAGCTGTTTTTT. It specifies CASTPLPRGRDTGELFF.

This chain joins TRBV6-5 and TRBJ2-3, with D perhaps TRBD2 (5 bases). The CDR3 is made up of 14 amino acids. Germline V gene sequence: CDR1 MNHEY, CDR2 SVGAGI. The germline V and J ends were trimmed by 2 bases and 2 bases, with 8 bases remaining between them. CDR3 residues: CASSYEAVTDTQYF. As DNA, the CDR3 is TGTGCCAGCAGTTACGAAGCGGTCACAGATACGCAGTATTTT.

This rearrangement joins TRBV24-1 to TRBJ2-7; 7 bases are a match to TRBD1. Germline V gene lookup returns CDR1 KGHDR and CDR2 SFDVKD. The CDR3 is 12 amino acids. With 7 bases clipped from V and 5 bases from J, the junction kept 4 bases outside the gene matches. This CDR3 reads CATRAGGDEQYF. Here the CDR3 DNA reads TGTGCCACCAGGGCAGGGGGAGACGAGCAGTACTTC.

The rearrangement uses TRBV3-1 (or the pseudogene TRBV3-2) and TRBJ2-7; 9 bases match TRBD1. V lost 1 base, J lost 7 bases, and 2 bases stayed unmatched. CDR3 length equals 13 residues. The germline V gene encodes CDR1 LGHDT and CDR2 YNNKEL (reference sequence). The CDR3 reads CASSQGTGEEQYF. The CDR3 nucleotides are TGTGCCAGCAGCCAAGGGACAGGGGAAGAGCAGTACTTC.

A word on this clone: A read error may produce the germline difference seen at one junction end. The chain uses TRBV7-3 and TRBJ2-2; perhaps TRBD1 as D (6 bases). Germline V lookup: CDR1 SGHTA, CDR2 FQGTGA. There are 13 residues in the CDR3. CDR3 region: CASSLTGPGELFF. CDR3 DNA: TGTGCCAGCAGCCTAACAGGGCCCGGGGAGCTGTTTTTT. Using reference TRBV7-3 and TRBJ2-2 for the parts outside the CDR3, the full variable domain is GAGVSQTPSNKVTEKGKYVELRCDPISGHTALYWYRQSLGQGPEFLIYFQGTGAADDSGLPNDRFFAVRPEGSVSTLKIQRTERGDSAVYLCASSLTGPGELFFGEGSRLTVL.

The genes are TRBV27 and TRBJ2-7; TRBD2 matches at 10 bases. The CDR3 covers 14 residues. CDR1 is MNHEY, CDR2 SMNVEV, per germline (reference sequence). The ends lost 5 bases at V and 4 bases at J; junction bases unmatched: 5. This chain's CDR3 is CASSLLAGGYEQYF. The CDR3 region has the DNA TGTGCCAGCAGTCTCTTAGCGGGAGGATACGAGCAGTACTTC.

The chain joins TRBV19 to TRBJ1-4; TRBD1 is a possible D gene (6 bases). Deletions cut 7 bases from V and 0 bases from J, with 15 bases between. This CDR3 has 16 amino acids. From germline, CDR1 is LNHDA and CDR2 SQIVND (reference sequence). The CDR3 DNA follows: TGTGCCAGTACCCTCGGGGGGCCCACAACTAATGAAAAACTGTTTTTT. Its protein product is CASTLGGPTTNEKLFF.

The chain combines TRBV10-1 with TRBJ1-5, with 9 bases that match TRBD1. The CDR3 has 17 amino acids. J gave up 7 bases and V 4 bases, and 14 bases lay outside the gene matches. The germline gives CDR1 WNHNN, CDR2 SYGVQD (reference sequence). Written as DNA, the CDR3 is TGCGCCAGCAGTGTAAAGTACAGGGGGCGATCGGGACAGCCCCAGCATTTT. Amino acid sequence: CASSVKYRGRSGQPQHF.

The J gene is TRBJ1-4, the V gene TRBV7-9; D is unresolved. CDR3 length equals 15 residues. V was cut by 1 base and J by 3 bases, with 9 bases left in between. Looked up from germline, CDR1 is SEHNR and CDR2 is FQNEAQ (reference sequence). Written as DNA, the CDR3 is TGTGCCAGCAGCTTAGATGGTAGGGCTAATGAAAAACTGTTTTTT. Protein sequence: CASSLDGRANEKLFF.

This clone appeared once. This chain joins TRBV24-1 and TRBJ2-5; 7 nucleotides align to TRBD2. Germline V gene lookup returns CDR1 KGHDR and CDR2 SFDVKD. J gave up 5 bases and V 4 bases, and 9 bases lay outside the gene matches. This CDR3 is built from 15 residues. In DNA, the CDR3 is TGTGCCACCAGTGAACCCGGGGAGGGGCAGGAGACCCAGTACTTC. It is translated as CATSEPGEGQETQYF.

This clone was detected only a few times. CDR3 coding DNA: TGTGCCAGCAGCTTGGATTCAGCCCAAGAGACCCAGTACTTC. As protein: CASSLDSAQETQYF. The rearrangement joins TRBV5-4 to TRBJ2-5; D is unresolved. Trimming removed 0 bases at V and 1 base at J, with 7 bases between. Per the germline V gene, CDR1 is SGHNT and CDR2 is YYREEE (reference sequence). This CDR3 spans 14 amino acids. The whole variable domain, filled in from reference TRBV5-4 and TRBJ2-5, reads ETGVTQSPTHLIKTRGQQVTLRCSSQSGHNTVSWYQQALGQGPQFIFQYYREEENGRGNFPPRFSGLQFPNYSSELNVNALELDDSALYLCASSLDSAQETQYFGPGTRLLVL.

This chain joins TRBV5-5 and TRBJ2-4; D ambiguous. Trimming stripped 0 bases from V and 5 bases from J, with 12 bases between. The CDR3 is made up of 15 amino acids. Germline V lookup: CDR1 SGHKS, CDR2 YYEKEE (reference sequence). CDR3 nucleotide sequence: TGTGCCAGCAGCTTGGTTGGCGGATCTCAAAACATTCAGTACTTC. This gives the protein CASSLVGGSQNIQYF.

This chain connects TRBV28 to TRBJ1-1; D perhaps matches TRBD1 (5 bases). V was shortened by 6 bases and J by 1 base, with 15 bases between the two germline ends. The CDR3 consists of 15 residues. CDR1 and CDR2 from the germline V gene are MDHEN and SYDVKM. Here the CDR3 reads CASRETGRANTEAFF. The CDR3 nucleotides read TGTGCCAGCAGGGAGACGGGGCGGGCGAACACTGAAGCTTTCTTT.

This clone was seen once. The chain employs TRBV7-2 and TRBJ1-6; D unclear. V was trimmed by 6 bases and J by 0 bases, leaving 9 bases between them. The CDR3 loop spans 15 amino acids. Per the germline V gene, CDR1 is SGHTA and CDR2 is FQGNSA. The CDR3 loop reads CASSIESSYNSPLHF. The CDR3, as DNA: TGTGCCAGCAGTATCGAGAGCTCCTATAATTCACCCCTCCACTTT. The full variable domain, completed using reference TRBV7-2 and TRBJ1-6, is GAGVSQSPSNKVTEKGKDVELRCDPISGHTALYWYRQSLGQGLEFLIYFQGNSAPDKSGLPSDRFSAERTGGSVSTLTIQRTQQEDSAVYLCASSIESSYNSPLHFGNGTRLTVT.

The chain carries TRBV5-1 and TRBJ2-2; 10 bases fit TRBD1. The CDR3 loop spans 16 amino acids. V gave up 4 bases and J gave up 6 bases; unmatched junction bases: 9. Germline CDR1 reads SGHRS; CDR2 reads YFSETQ. The CDR3 spells CASSQSEDRGSGELFF. The CDR3 DNA reads as TGCGCCAGCAGCCAGTCAGAGGACAGGGGGTCCGGGGAGCTGTTTTTT.

The CDR3 is CAISESTQGAGDTQYF. In DNA, the CDR3 is TGTGCCATCAGTGAGTCGACGCAGGGGGCTGGAGATACGCAGTATTTT. The V gene is TRBV10-3, the J gene TRBJ2-3; 8 bases map to TRBD1. With V trimmed by 0 bases and J by 5 bases, 7 bases remained unmatched. Germline assignment: CDR1 ENHRY and CDR2 SYGVKD. CDR3 length: 16 residues.